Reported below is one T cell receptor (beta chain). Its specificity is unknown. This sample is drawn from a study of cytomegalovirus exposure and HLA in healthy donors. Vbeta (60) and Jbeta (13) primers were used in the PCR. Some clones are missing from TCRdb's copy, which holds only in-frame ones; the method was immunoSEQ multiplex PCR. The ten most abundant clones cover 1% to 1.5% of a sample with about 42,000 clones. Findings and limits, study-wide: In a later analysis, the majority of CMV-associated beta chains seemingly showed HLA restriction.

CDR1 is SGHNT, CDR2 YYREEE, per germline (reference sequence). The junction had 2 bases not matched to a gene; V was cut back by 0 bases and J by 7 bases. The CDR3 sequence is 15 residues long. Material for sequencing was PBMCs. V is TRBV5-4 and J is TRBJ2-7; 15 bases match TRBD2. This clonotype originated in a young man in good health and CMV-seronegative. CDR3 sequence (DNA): TGTGCCAGCAGCTTGGCCGGACTAGCGGGAGGGGAGCAGTACTTC. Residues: CASSLAGLAGGEQYF.